This entry lists 11 T cell receptor beta chains sequenced from one sample in a study of vaccination effects on CD4 cells after COVID-19. These receptors' antigens are unknown. Sequencing was performed with immunoSEQ multiplex PCR; in TCRdb, only in-frame clones are kept and a portion is missing. The table records some 12,000 clones, over 60% of them present only once. Before sequencing, viral peptide pools were used by the ViraFEST assay to expand antigen-specific CD4+ T cells. The culture ran for around nine days, and then CD4+ T cells were isolated. Participants were vaccinated with two doses of either the BNT162b2 or mRNA-1273 vaccine. This material consisted of CD4+ T cells from PBMCs cultured with SARS-CoV-2 spike peptides, taken after COVID-19 vaccination. Receptor source: a human donor who received a COVID-19 vaccine.

The V gene is TRBV18, the J gene TRBJ2-7; 7 bases are a match to TRBD1. J gave up 4 bases and V 4 bases, and 13 bases lay outside the gene matches. The CDR3 runs to 16 residues. Germline CDR1 reads KGHSH; CDR2 reads LQKENI. The CDR3: CASSRARTGAKYEQYF. CDR3 in DNA: TGTGCCAGCTCACGGGCGAGGACAGGAGCCAAGTACGAGCAGTACTTC.

This clone has a handful of counts. The rearrangement joins TRBV6-6 to TRBJ1-3; D is ambiguous. The length of the CDR3 is 12 residues. CDR1 is MNHNY, CDR2 SVGAGI, per germline (reference sequence). V was trimmed by 5 bases and J by 3 bases, leaving 5 bases between them. CDR3 sequence: CASSPGGNTIYF. CDR3 DNA: TGTGCCAGCAGTCCCGGTGGAAACACCATATATTTT.

V gene TRBV9 combines with J gene TRBJ2-5, with D possibly being TRBD1 or TRBD2 (5 bases each). The length of the CDR3 is 15 residues. Germline V gene lookup returns CDR1 SGDLS and CDR2 YYNGEE. V lost 0 bases and J lost 1, with 10 bases in between. The CDR3 DNA is TGTGCCAGCAGCGTAGGTGGGGGAACCCAAGAGACCCAGTACTTC. Translation gives CASSVGGGTQETQYF.

This clone occurred once. The V gene is TRBV6-5, the J gene TRBJ2-7, with 8 bases that match TRBD2. J gave up 7 bases and V 5 bases, and 7 bases lay outside the gene matches. The CDR3 runs to 13 residues. Looked up from germline, CDR1 is MNHEY and CDR2 is SVGAGI. The CDR3 bases are TGTGCCAGCAGTCGGGTCCTAGCGGGTGAGCAGTACTTC. Translation gives CASSRVLAGEQYF.

This chain links TRBV7-9 with TRBJ1-4; perhaps TRBD1 as D (5 bases). In germline, CDR1 is SEHNR, CDR2 FQNEAQ (reference sequence). V gave up 5 bases and J gave up 5 bases, with 15 bases separating them. The CDR3 length is 15 residues. Here the CDR3 reads CASSDPGAGNEKLFF. CDR3 bases: TGTGCCAGCAGCGACCCCGGGGCTGGGAATGAAAAACTGTTTTTT.

This clone showed up just a few times. The chain combines TRBV18 with TRBJ1-5; D remains unclear. Germline-derived CDR1 and CDR2 are KGHSH and LQKENI. The V gene lost 2 bases and the J gene lost 3 bases, with 2 bases spanning the gap. This CDR3 comprises 12 residues. The CDR3 DNA sequence: TGTGCCAGCTCACCATACAATCAGCCCCAGCATTTT. Translation: CASSPYNQPQHF.

The chain recombines TRBV24-1 with TRBJ1-5; D remains ambiguous. Germline loops: CDR1 KGHDR, CDR2 SFDVKD. The CDR3 extends over 13 amino acids. V lost 10 bases and J 7 bases, leaving 16 bases between the germline ends. CDR3 sequence (DNA): TGTGCCACGCAATCGGCAGGACGACAGCCCCAGCATTTT. It is translated as CATQSAGRQPQHF.

V gene TRBV6-5 combines with J gene TRBJ2-7; 9 bases are a match to TRBD1. CDR3 length: 14 residues. Germline V CDR1 and CDR2: MNHEY, SVGAGI. V shed 8 bases, J shed 7 bases, and the junction held 12 bases outside the gene matches. The CDR3 sequence: CASRPRDRVGEQYF. In DNA form, the CDR3 reads TGTGCCAGCCGCCCCCGGGACAGGGTGGGGGAGCAGTACTTC.

This clone was recorded a few times. V usage is TRBV10-1 and J usage is TRBJ1-2, with 8 bases matching TRBD1. This CDR3 spans 12 amino acids. Per the germline V gene, CDR1 is WNHNN and CDR2 is SYGVQD (reference sequence). J gave up 5 bases and V 8 bases, and 4 bases lay outside the gene matches. The DNA for the CDR3 is TGCGCCAGCCCGGACAGGGTGTATGGCTACACCTTC. Protein: CASPDRVYGYTF.

CDR3 nucleotides: TGTGCCCTTGGGGTACACCCGAACACTGAAGCTTTCTTT. It encodes CALGVHPNTEAFF. This rearrangement joins TRBV5-5 to TRBJ1-1; D is uncertain. CDR1 and CDR2 (germline): SGHKS, YYEKEE (reference sequence). Deletions cut 10 bases from V and 1 base from J, with 14 bases between. CDR3 length: 13 residues. The full variable domain, its missing parts supplied by reference TRBV5-5 and TRBJ1-1, is DAGVTQSPTHLIKTRGQQVTLRCSPISGHKSVSWYQQVLGQGPQFIFQYYEKEERGRGNFPDRFSARQFPNYSSELNVNALLLGDSALYLCALGVHPNTEAFFGQGTRLTVV.

This clone is a singleton in its sample. This chain links TRBV7-8 with TRBJ2-5, with D perhaps matching TRBD1 (6 bases). The CDR3 loop spans 12 amino acids. Per the germline V gene, CDR1 is SGHVS and CDR2 is FQNEAQ. The ends were cut back, 5 bases at V and 4 bases at J, with 8 bases in the middle. CDR3 in DNA: TGTGCCAGCAGCCGCAGGGGAGAGACCCAGTACTTC. Translating gives CASSRRGETQYF. Together with reference TRBV7-8 and TRBJ2-5, the CDR3 gives the full variable domain: GAGVSQSPRYKVAKRGQDVALRCDPISGHVSLFWYQQALGQGPEFLTYFQNEAQLDKSGLPSDRFFAERPEGSVSTLKIQRTQQEDSAVYLCASSRRGETQYFGPGTRLLVL.